These 15 T cell receptor beta chains were sequenced from one sample in a study of regulatory T cells in long-lasting Graves disease. Construction of the TCR beta libraries employed iRepertoire HTBI primers in conjunction with Arm-PCR of CDR3 regions. MiXCR was run by TCRdb on the multiplex PCR reads, yielding one entry per CDR3 protein. The sample shows 300,000 to 400,000 distinct CDR3 sequences, 18% of them seen only once. Time point denoted: newly diagnosed GD, antithyroid drugs for less than 3 months. The TCR library used RNA extracted from PBMCs. Sample: peripheral blood mononuclear cells (PBMCs), taken at new diagnosis, from a patient treated with antithyroid drugs. These receptors all stem from a female donor with Graves disease.

This clonotype was recorded many times. The chain is built from TRBV14 and TRBJ1-5; the D is unclear. CDR1 and CDR2 from the germline V gene are SGHDN and FVKESK. The CDR3 length is 13 residues. Trimming left V 2 bases short and J 6 bases short, with 8 bases between. The CDR3 is CASSQSGSQPQHF. DNA for the CDR3: TGTGCCAGCAGCCAATCGGGTAGTCAGCCCCAGCATTTT.

The chain carries TRBV19 and TRBJ1-2, with TRBD1 matching over 7 bases. The CDR3 has 13 amino acids. After removal of 7 bases from V and 7 bases from J, the junction contained 9 bases not matched to a gene. CDR1 is LNHDA and CDR2 is SQIVND in the germline V gene (reference sequence). The CDR3 spells CASIQQGSSGYTF. In nucleotides, the CDR3 is TGTGCCAGTATTCAACAGGGGTCCAGTGGCTACACCTTC.

Remarks on this clonotype: The CDR3 does not end in the conserved phenylalanine or tryptophan, so this is likely a read error. The chain links TRBV7-9 to TRBJ2-3; 7 nucleotides agree with TRBD2. CDR3 length equals 15 residues. Germline CDR1 SEHNR, CDR2 FQNEAQ (reference sequence). V shed 5 bases, J shed 1 base, and the junction held 6 bases outside the gene matches. CDR3 residues: CASSRITSGTDTQYS. Written as DNA, the CDR3 is TGTGCCAGCAGCCGTATTACTAGCGGCACAGATACGCAGTATTCT.

In its sample, this clonotype was seen a few times. The genes are TRBV13 and TRBJ2-5, with a weak D call TRBD2 (5 bases). Germline assignment: CDR1 PRHDT and CDR2 FYEKMQ (reference sequence). There are 13 residues in the CDR3. Deletions cut 7 bases from V and 5 bases from J, with 14 bases between. CDR3 DNA: TGTGCCAGCAAAGCTTTGAGGGTGGAGACCCAGTACTTC. Translated, it gives CASKALRVETQYF.

This chain connects TRBV6-1 to TRBJ2-1; 11 bases are a match to TRBD2. Trimming cost V 8 bases and J 9 bases; bases outside gene matches: 12. Germline CDR1 is MNHNS and CDR2 is SASEGT. This CDR3 spans 15 amino acids. CDR3 amino acids: CASANVSGRGSEQFF. The CDR3 DNA reads TGTGCCAGCGCAAATGTTAGCGGGAGGGGCAGTGAGCAGTTCTTC.

This chain links TRBV18 with TRBJ2-7; 9 bases are shared with TRBD1. The CDR3 has 14 amino acids. CDR1 and CDR2 (germline): KGHSH, LQKENI. Trimming at V came to 3 bases and at J to 6 bases, leaving 6 bases not matched to a gene. CDR3 loop: CASSPGTGTFEQYF. DNA of the CDR3: TGTGCCAGCTCACCCGGGACAGGGACGTTCGAGCAGTACTTC.

Many counts were recorded for this clonotype. The V gene is TRBV6-1, the J gene TRBJ1-3; the match to TRBD1 covers 7 bases. The trim removed 6 bases at V and 0 bases at J, leaving 5 bases unmatched. This CDR3 contains 15 residues. Germline-derived CDR1 and CDR2 are MNHNS and SASEGT. Written as DNA, the CDR3 is TGTGCCAGCAGCCGCGACAGGGTCTCTGGAAACACCATATATTTT. Translated: CASSRDRVSGNTIYF.

There are many counts of this clonotype. The rearrangement joins TRBV29-1 to TRBJ2-1; D call uncertain. The V gene lost 5 bases and the J gene lost 2 bases, with 7 bases spanning the gap. In germline, CDR1 is SQVTM, CDR2 ANQGSEA. The CDR3 is made up of 12 amino acids. CDR3 nucleotide sequence: TGCAGCGTTCAGATCGCCTACAATGAGCAGTTCTTC. Translation gives CSVQIAYNEQFF.

This clonotype came up many times. The gene calls are TRBV29-1 and TRBJ2-5; D gene ambiguous. The CDR3 consists of 10 residues. V lost 8 bases and J lost 3, with 7 bases in between. The germline V gene encodes CDR1 SQVTM and CDR2 ANQGSEA. CDR3 coding DNA: TGCAGCCTACGAGAAGAGACCCAGTACTTC. It translates to CSLREETQYF.

This clonotype appeared many times. The chain couples TRBV5-1 to TRBJ2-3; D gene ambiguous. V dropped 8 bases and J dropped 4 bases, with 11 bases sitting between them. Germline V gene data show CDR1 as SGHRS and CDR2 as YFSETQ. The CDR3 totals 12 residues. The CDR3 DNA follows: TGCGCCAGTGCCTCCCCGGCAGATACGCAGTATTTT. Protein sequence: CASASPADTQYF. The variable domain in full, completed from reference TRBV5-1 and TRBJ2-3, reads KAGVTQTPRYLIKTRGQQVTLSCSPISGHRSVSWYQQTPGQGLQFLFEYFSETQRNKGNFPGRFSGRQFSNSRSEMNVSTLELGDSALYLCASASPADTQYFGPGTRLTVL.

This clonotype is a singleton in its sample. V is TRBV19 and J is TRBJ2-1, with 14 bases lining up with TRBD2. The tail of the sequence fits TRBJ2-7 better, so the J call may be wrong. Germline V gene lookup returns CDR1 LNHDA and CDR2 SQIVND (reference sequence). The CDR3 has 19 residues. The chain's CDR3 is CASRSAAGLAGGRYNEQYF. The CDR3 bases are TGTGCCAGTAGGAGCGCGGCCGGACTAGCGGGAGGTCGCTACAATGAGCAGTACTTC.

This clonotype showed up many times. V gene TRBV19 combines with J gene TRBJ1-1; D is undetermined. Trimming stripped 5 bases from V and 7 bases from J, with 14 bases between. The CDR3 is made up of 13 amino acids. CDR1 is LNHDA, CDR2 SQIVND, per germline (reference sequence). The CDR3 nucleotides read TGTGCCAGTAGTGATAAGGGTAGAGATGAAGCTTTCTTT. The encoded protein is CASSDKGRDEAFF. The full variable domain, completed using reference TRBV19 and TRBJ1-1, is DGGITQSPKYLFRKEGQNVTLSCEQNLNHDAMYWYRQDPGQGLRLIYYSQIVNDFQKGDIAEGYSVSREKKESFPLTVTSAQKNPTAFYLCASSDKGRDEAFFGQGTRLTVV.

Ten or more counts support this clonotype. This rearrangement joins TRBV27 to TRBJ2-7; perhaps D is TRBD1 or TRBD2 (5 bases each). V lost 6 bases to trimming and J lost 5 bases, with 20 bases between them. Germline CDR1 is MNHEY and CDR2 is SMNVEV (reference sequence). The CDR3 runs 15 residues. CDR3 DNA: TGTGCCAGCAGCTTCGCCGGGACGGGCGGAGACGAGCAGTACTTC. Amino acid sequence: CASSFAGTGGDEQYF.

In regard to this clonotype: A read error likely explains this, since a far larger clone differs by one base. V and J are TRBV6-2 or TRBV6-3 and TRBJ1-4; 7 bases line up with TRBD1. From germline, CDR1 is MNHEY and CDR2 SVGEGT. The CDR3 spans 14 residues. The CDR3 nucleotides are TGTGCCAGCAGTTACGGGACAGTTAATGAAAAACTGGTTTTT. It yields the protein CASSYGTVNEKLVF.

This chain joins TRBV20-1 and TRBJ2-7; a weak D match, TRBD1 (7 bases). The ends were cut back, 5 bases at V and 6 bases at J, with 23 bases in the middle. CDR3 length equals 15 residues. CDR1 DFQATT and CDR2 SNEGSKA come from the germline V gene (reference sequence). Written as DNA, the CDR3 is TGCAGTGCTGAGACAGGGACGCGGGGAACCGGCGAGCAGTACTTC. Translated, it gives CSAETGTRGTGEQYF.